This section outlines one T cell receptor beta chain sequence together with its context. What it binds is unknown. Given a much more abundant clone one base away, this may be a read error. The sample belongs to a study of tumor-infiltrating lymphocytes in primary liver carcinoma. Turning to the study itself: Measuring about 4 to 10 cm across, the tumors were staged as T1-T3 N0M0.

Using a constant-region primer together with ProtoScript II reverse transcriptase, TCR beta cDNA was made from approximately 0.55 ug of total RNA. Library construction for TCR beta comprised three nested multiplex PCR rounds performed with slightly modified ARM-PCR. MiXCR, run by TCRdb on the multiplex PCR reads, gives a single entry per CDR3 protein. The sample consists of about 180,000 distinct CDR3 sequences, around 60% of them appearing once. Study results and limitations: Bulk unsorted samples prevented comparison of CD4+ and CD8+ repertoires.

Blood RNA came from unsorted whole blood; germline DNA was also extracted. Patients showed chronic HBV infection and an absence of prior treatment. The sample was peripheral blood. This TCR derives from a man in his forties or fifties with primary liver carcinoma and hepatitis B virus infection.

The CDR3 protein is CASSSGGAVDETQYF. The CDR3 DNA reads as TGTGCCAGCAGCTCCGGAGGTGCGGTTGACGAGACCCAGTACTTC. The J gene is TRBJ2-5, the V gene TRBV11-2; D is perhaps TRBD2 (5 bases). V was trimmed by 4 bases and J by 5 bases, leaving 17 bases between them. Germline CDR1 is SGHAT and CDR2 is FQNNGV. This CDR3 comprises 15 residues.